These 10 T cell receptor beta chains share one sample of origin, sequenced in a study of T-cell reconstitution after alpha-beta-depleted transplantation in children. Preparation of the TCRbeta library used unique molecular identifiers. TCRdb recomputed calls from the PCR reads with MiXCR, one row per CDR3 protein. The sample lists some 390,000 distinct CDR3 sequences; roughly 21% were seen once. This material consisted of PBMCs from the stem cell graft donor, taken from the stem cell graft. These receptors all stem from a human donor who donated a stem cell graft to a child with acute myeloid leukemia.

J is TRBJ2-3 and V is TRBV28; 13 nucleotides line up with TRBD2. Germline V CDR1 and CDR2: MDHEN, SYDVKM. Trimming took 4 bases from V and 6 from J; bases not matched to a gene: 13. The CDR3 runs 18 residues. CDR3 loop: CASSSSWTSGSVADTQYF. In DNA, the CDR3 is TGTGCCAGCAGTTCGTCATGGACTAGCGGGAGTGTCGCGGATACGCAGTATTTT. Supplemented by reference TRBV28 and TRBJ2-3, the full variable domain reads DVKVTQSSRYLVKRTGEKVFLECVQDMDHENMFWYRQDPGLGLRLIYFSYDVKMKEKGDIPEGYSVSREKKERFSLILESASTNQTSMYLCASSSSWTSGSVADTQYFGPGTRLTVL.

The chain links TRBV10-2 to TRBJ2-1; D is unresolved. This CDR3 contains 16 residues. CDR1 is WSHSY, CDR2 SAAADI, per germline. Trimming removed 3 bases from V and 7 bases from J, with 19 bases in between. CDR3 in amino acids: CASSDRALRVGNEQFF. The DNA for the CDR3 is TGCGCCAGCAGTGACCGAGCCCTACGAGTCGGGAATGAGCAGTTCTTC.

DNA for the CDR3: TGTGCCAGCAGCCTTCGGGACAGACGCACAGATACGCAGTATTTT. This encodes CASSLRDRRTDTQYF. The chain links TRBV5-5 to TRBJ2-3; 7 nucleotides align to TRBD1. After removal of 4 bases from V and 1 base from J, the junction contained 6 bases not matched to a gene. CDR3 size: 15 residues. CDR1 is SGHKS and CDR2 is YYEKEE in the germline V gene (reference sequence).

This clonotype was counted a few times. This chain links TRBV7-2 with TRBJ2-7; a possible D gene is TRBD2 (5 bases). The CDR3 runs 13 residues. CDR1 and CDR2 from the germline V gene are SGHTA and FQGNSA. Trimming shortened V by 1 base and J by 6 bases, and 10 bases separated the two germline ends. The DNA of the CDR3 is TGTGCCAGCAGCTTAGGCGGGCCCCTCGAGCAGTACTTC. Translating it yields CASSLGGPLEQYF. Full variable domain (outside the CDR3, taken from reference TRBV7-2 and TRBJ2-7): GAGVSQSPSNKVTEKGKDVELRCDPISGHTALYWYRQSLGQGLEFLIYFQGNSAPDKSGLPSDRFSAERTGGSVSTLTIQRTQQEDSAVYLCASSLGGPLEQYFGPGTRLTVT.

J is TRBJ2-3 and V is TRBV2, with D possibly being TRBD2 (5 bases). From germline, CDR1 is SNHLY and CDR2 FYNNEI. V shed 3 bases and J shed 2 bases, with 12 bases lying between them. This CDR3 region has 15 residues. CDR3 in amino acids: CASSDRAVPTDTQYF. In DNA, the CDR3 is TGTGCCAGCAGTGACAGAGCGGTACCCACAGATACGCAGTATTTT.

Only a few counts were recorded for this clonotype. This chain uses TRBV5-1 with TRBJ1-1, with D possibly matching TRBD1 (6 bases). The CDR3 extends over 19 amino acids. Germline V CDR1 and CDR2: SGHRS, YFSETQ. V was trimmed by 4 bases and J by 2 bases, leaving 27 bases between them. The CDR3 is CASSLLRTGGPTINTEAFF. The CDR3, as DNA: TGCGCCAGCAGCCTACTAAGAACGGGGGGCCCAACTATTAACACTGAAGCTTTCTTT.

This clonotype came up a few times. The chain links TRBV20-1 to TRBJ2-1, with TRBD2 matching 10 bases. CDR1 DFQATT and CDR2 SNEGSKA come from the germline V gene (reference sequence). CDR3 length: 17 amino acids. Trimming took 6 bases from V and 4 from J; bases not matched to a gene: 15. The CDR3, as DNA: TGCAGTGCAGGGTCCTCGGTAATAGCGGGAGGTTACAATGAGCAGTTCTTC. It yields the protein CSAGSSVIAGGYNEQFF.

The chain carries TRBV12-3 or TRBV12-4 and TRBJ1-2, with D maybe TRBD1 (5 bases). The V gene lost 8 bases and the J gene lost 4 bases, with 20 bases spanning the gap. The CDR3 sequence is 15 residues long. CDR3 in amino acids: CASVWGVGPLYGYTF. Here the CDR3 DNA reads TGTGCCAGCGTATGGGGCGTAGGACCACTCTATGGCTACACCTTC.

This clonotype was counted between two and nine times. The genes are TRBV12-3 or TRBV12-4 and TRBJ2-5; TRBD1 matches 8 bases. Trimming at V came to 8 bases and at J to 5 bases, leaving 10 bases not matched to a gene. The CDR3 totals 14 residues. The CDR3 nucleotides are TGTGCCAGCGGAGCAGGGGGCTCAGGGGAGACCCAGTACTTC. Translating gives CASGAGGSGETQYF.

This clonotype was observed a handful of times. This sequence joins TRBV15 and TRBJ2-1; 8 bases map to TRBD2. The CDR3 totals 18 residues. The V segment lost 7 bases and the J segment 4 bases; nucleotides outside the gene matches: 18. The germline CDR1 and CDR2 sequences are LNHNV and YYDKDF (reference sequence). CDR3 nucleotides: TGTGCCACCATCCCTACCCTTCGGGAGGGACACCAATACAATGAGCAGTTCTTC. Translating it yields CATIPTLREGHQYNEQFF. Full variable domain (missing parts from reference TRBV15 and TRBJ2-1): DAMVIQNPRYQVTQFGKPVTLSCSQTLNHNVMYWYQQKSSQAPKLLFHYYDKDFNNEADTPDNFQSRRPNTSFCFLDIRSPGLGDTAMYLCATIPTLREGHQYNEQFFGPGTRLTVL.